These T cell receptor beta chains were read from a single sample in a study of cytotoxic CD8 clonotypes in ibrutinib-treated CLL. The data were produced by immunoSEQ multiplex PCR, yet TCRdb's version contains in-frame clones alone and is incomplete. The data contain roughly 13,000 clones, over 50% of them seen just once; the ten biggest clones take up roughly a third. This material consisted of PBMCs, taken at an approximately 26-month disease-progression time point, from a patient treated with ibrutinib. The receptors were sampled from a human donor with chronic lymphocytic leukemia. CDR3s include the opening cysteine and the closing phenylalanine or tryptophan.

j_gene | v_gene | CDR3aa
TRBJ2-7 | TRBV19 | CASSLQGAHEQYF
TRBJ2-1 | TRBV7-6 | CASSAGTSGGNEQFF
TRBJ2-2 | TRBV5-4 | CASNTGTGELFF
TRBJ2-3 | TRBV9 | CASSVVSDTQYF
TRBJ2-7 | TRBV14 | CASSWETGGTYEQYF
TRBJ1-4 | TRBV19 | CASSREGQTTNEKLFF
TRBJ1-3 | TRBV18 | CASNPSRGGNTIYF
TRBJ2-3 | TRBV19 | CASKDRAGGQADTQYF
TRBJ2-7 | TRBV5-6 | CASSLRGARLSEQYF
TRBJ2-2 | TRBV11-1 | CASRSGTGSGELFF
TRBJ1-2 | TRBV20-1 | CSAREDQGYTF
TRBJ2-7 | TRBV28 | CASSLRQVSYEQYF
TRBJ1-2 | TRBV20-1 | CSARDNYGYTF
TRBJ2-6 | TRBV25-1 | CATSGHRSGANVLTF
TRBJ2-1 | TRBV7-7 | CASSPERGQEQFF
TRBJ2-5 | TRBV4-2 | CASSLRDRGGETQYF
TRBJ2-1 | TRBV5-4 | CASSRPGYNEQFF
TRBJ2-5 | TRBV7-9 | CASSLEGDRNDQETQYF
TRBJ2-1 | TRBV6-5 | CASSYAGPSYNEQFF
TRBJ2-7 | TRBV7-2 | CASSPNYRYEQYF
TRBJ2-1 | TRBV29-1 | CSVPRARRVSYNEQFF
TRBJ2-7 | TRBV2 | CASSAGTGTYEQYF
TRBJ2-3 | TRBV11-2 | CASSFSGGADYTQYF
TRBJ1-2 | TRBV30 | CAWSVWDPPSRYGYTF
TRBJ1-2 | TRBV29-1 | CSVGDSRANYGYTF
TRBJ2-3 | TRBV29-1 | CSVEGPGGRTDTQYF
TRBJ2-7 | TRBV19 | CASSIGGGAYEQYF
TRBJ2-7 | TRBV11-2 | CASSLQTIQGIGYEQYF
TRBJ1-2 | TRBV10-2 | CASSERRGVYGYTF
TRBJ1-2 | TRBV18 | CASSDTELINYGYTF
TRBJ1-3 | TRBV20-1 | CSARYGNTIYF
TRBJ1-2 | TRBV7-8 | CASSLYTSPGDNYGYTF
TRBJ1-4 | TRBV15 | CATSRDTGGNEKLFF
TRBJ2-7 | TRBV6-1 | CASSFGKTYEQYF
TRBJ2-5 | TRBV29-1 | CSVERAGGETQYF
TRBJ2-7 | TRBV5-5 | CASSSGTEHYEQYF
TRBJ2-5 | TRBV20-1 | CSARAGETQYF
TRBJ2-7 | TRBV5-1 | CASSSQTGGAYEQYF
TRBJ1-2 | TRBV4-2 | CASSQEYNRDGFNYGYTF
TRBJ1-1 | TRBV19 | CASSTGTGGGRQQEAFF
TRBJ2-1 | TRBV9 | CASRRQGSSVEQFF
TRBJ2-1 | TRBV20-1 | CSALAYNEQFF
TRBJ2-7 | TRBV5-6 | CASSPQGTEQYF
TRBJ2-7 | TRBV29-1 | CSVEGTGAVYEQYF
TRBJ1-1 | TRBV29-1 | CSVGDGSTEAFF
TRBJ2-7 | TRBV19 | CASRRGTASYEQYF
TRBJ1-1 | TRBV27 | CASSSYTGMNTEAFF
TRBJ2-7 | TRBV27 | CASSIDGYEQYF
TRBJ1-1 | TRBV11-2 | CASSLGATGAEAFF
TRBJ2-7 | TRBV5-6 | CASSLLQGYEQYF
TRBJ2-2 | TRBV27 | CASRGAGSGELFF
TRBJ2-5 | TRBV5-5 | CASSPTGLAGGLETQYF
TRBJ1-2 | TRBV29-1 | CSVGSTVLYGYTF
TRBJ1-2 | TRBV19 | CASSGGYGYTF